This TCR beta chain appears in the sequencing data of a study of cytomegalovirus exposure and HLA in healthy donors. Study-level results: A few of the chains that were CMV-associated were confirmed in vitro to be specific for CMV antigens. Whilst most TCR sequences proved rare, a subset of public TCRs occurred across many donors. Researchers counted 150 to 200 TCR beta chains as cytomegalovirus-associated.

The donors were part of the approximately 130-subject validation cohort, which stood apart from the approximately 670-subject first cohort. Clones were sequenced by immunoSEQ multiplex PCR, and TCRdb holds only the in-frame ones, with some missing. The table includes 150,000 to 180,000 clones, about 82% detected once. CDR3 size: 18 residues. The V and J ends lost 4 bases and 1 base, in that order; junction bases with no gene match: 13. CDR1 is MGHDK and CDR2 is SYGVNS in the germline V gene. Remarks on this clone: Antigen: not known.

This chain joins TRBV25-1 and TRBJ2-1, with 7 bases lining up with TRBD2. The TCR comes from a human donor in good health. Sequenced: PBMCs. CDR3 nucleotide sequence: TGTGCCAGCAGTGCTCCGGGACTATCGAGGAATTCCTACAATGAGCAGTTCTTC. It is translated as CASSAPGLSRNSYNEQFF.